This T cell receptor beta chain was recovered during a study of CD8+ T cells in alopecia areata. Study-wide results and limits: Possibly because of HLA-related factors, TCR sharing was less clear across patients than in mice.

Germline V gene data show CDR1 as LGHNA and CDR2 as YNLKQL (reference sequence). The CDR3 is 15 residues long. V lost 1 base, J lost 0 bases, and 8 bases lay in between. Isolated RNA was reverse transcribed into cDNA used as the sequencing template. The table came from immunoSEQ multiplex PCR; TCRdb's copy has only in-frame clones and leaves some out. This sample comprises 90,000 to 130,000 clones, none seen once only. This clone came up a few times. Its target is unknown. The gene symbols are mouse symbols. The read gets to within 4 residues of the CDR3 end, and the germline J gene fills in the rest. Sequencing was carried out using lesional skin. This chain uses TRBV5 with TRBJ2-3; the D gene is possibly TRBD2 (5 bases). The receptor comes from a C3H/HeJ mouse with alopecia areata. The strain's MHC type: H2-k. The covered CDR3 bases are TGTGCCAGCAGCCAAGGGACTTCTAGTGCAGAA. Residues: CASSQGTSSAE. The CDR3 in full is CASSQGTSSAETLYF.